This TCR beta chain was documented in a study of blood T cell repertoires in COVID-19. Whole-study context: The samples span acute and convalescent COVID-19 from the United States, Italy and Spain.

Individuals aged about 18 to 95 years were recruited from roughly 23 US areas. Participant-given clinical history determined each cohort assignment. The CDR3 spans 13 residues. Germline CDR1 is SNHLY and CDR2 is FYNNEI. V lost 8 bases, J lost 1 base, and 8 bases lay in between. This clone has only one observation. Original data processing: Amplification of reference gene primers provided the estimated nucleated cell counts. Profiled with immunoSEQ multiplex PCR; TCRdb holds only in-frame clones, not every one. The V and J calls and clone size were taken over from that table, and D and trimming were inferred from the DNA. The sample shows under 350,000 clones, 80% to 90% of them seen only once.

Sequenced material: PBMCs or T cells enriched from blood (not recorded which). This sequence originates from a woman in her thirties or forties with acute COVID-19. The chain recombines TRBV2 with TRBJ2-2, with TRBD1 as a possible D gene (5 bases). The CDR3 DNA sequence: TGTGCCAGCGAACAGGAGAACACCGGGGAGCTGTTTTTT. Encoded protein: CASEQENTGELFF.